These 28 T cell receptor beta chains share one sample of origin, sequenced in a study of early stage breast cancer tumors. Some clones are missing from TCRdb's copy, which holds only in-frame ones; the method was immunoSEQ multiplex PCR. Here the sample spans 25,000 to 35,000 clones, roughly four fifths being singletons. Sequencing was carried out using breast tumor tissue. The receptors derive from a person aged 25 to 39 with breast cancer.

The chain employs TRBV19 and TRBJ2-7; D is tentatively TRBD1 or TRBD2 (5 bases each). The CDR3 length is 17 residues. Germline CDR1 and CDR2: LNHDA and SQIVND (reference sequence). Deletions cut 5 bases from V and 4 bases from J, with 24 bases between. CDR3 sequence (DNA): TGTGCCAGTAGTTCGGGGACCTACTACGACGTGGGTTACGAGCAGTACTTC. Translating gives CASSSGTYYDVGYEQYF.

The chain couples TRBV27 to TRBJ1-2; TRBD1 agrees at 8 bases. V was clipped by 5 bases and J by 0 bases; unmatched bases: 8. The CDR3 has 16 residues. CDR1 MNHEY and CDR2 SMNVEV come from the germline V gene (reference sequence). The DNA for the CDR3 is TGTGCCAGCAGTACTCACGGACAGGGAACTAACTATGGCTACACCTTC. The encoded protein is CASSTHGQGTNYGYTF.

The chain joins TRBV9 to TRBJ2-3; no firm D call. The CDR3 sequence is 14 residues long. V lost 3 bases and J 0 bases, leaving 8 bases between the germline ends. Germline lookup yields CDR1 SGDLS and CDR2 YYNGEE. The CDR3 nucleotides read TGTGCCAGCAGCGCCGACGGTAGCACAGATACGCAGTATTTT. Translated: CASSADGSTDTQYF.

J is TRBJ2-3 and V is TRBV28; TRBD2 matches 8 bases. Looked up from germline, CDR1 is MDHEN and CDR2 is SYDVKM. V dropped 6 bases and J dropped 4; count of bases not matched to a gene: 12. The CDR3 is made up of 16 amino acids. This CDR3 is CASSPHSGSTADTQYF. The CDR3 nucleotides read TGTGCCAGCAGCCCCCACAGCGGGAGTACCGCAGATACGCAGTATTTT.

The chain couples TRBV29-1 to TRBJ2-1, with D possibly being TRBD1 (6 bases). Per germline, CDR1 SQVTM and CDR2 ANQGSEA. The CDR3 runs 13 residues. Between the trimmed V and J ends, which lost 7 bases and 8 bases, there was a span of 18 bases. The CDR3 sequence is CSASRGGLYEQFF. The CDR3 coding sequence is TGCAGCGCTTCCAGGGGTGGACTGTATGAGCAGTTCTTC.

This chain uses TRBV7-9 with TRBJ1-5; D is ambiguous. The CDR3 is made up of 13 amino acids. V lost 3 bases and J 6 bases, leaving 9 bases between the germline ends. CDR1 is SEHNR and CDR2 is FQNEAQ in the germline V gene (reference sequence). The CDR3 DNA reads as TGTGCCAGCAGCTTGCCGGGGATTCAGCCCCAGCATTTT. Protein sequence: CASSLPGIQPQHF. Using reference TRBV7-9 and TRBJ1-5 for the parts outside the CDR3, the full variable domain is DTGVSQNPRHKITKRGQNVTFRCDPISEHNRLYWYRQTLGQGPEFLTYFQNEAQLEKSRLLSDRFSAERPKGSFSTLEIQRTEQGDSAMYLCASSLPGIQPQHFGDGTRLSIL.

This chain joins TRBV5-6 and TRBJ2-1, with a tentative D call TRBD2 (5 bases). The germline V gene has CDR1 SGHDT and CDR2 YYEEEE. V lost 4 bases to trimming and J lost 3 bases, with 14 bases between them. This CDR3 region has 15 residues. CDR3 amino acids: CASSEQSGNYNEQFF. The CDR3 DNA follows: TGTGCCAGCAGCGAACAAAGCGGAAACTACAATGAGCAGTTCTTC.

This clone was seen more than once but under ten times. The chain joins TRBV5-1 to TRBJ1-2, with a possible D match to TRBD1 (5 bases). The CDR3 is 14 amino acids. Deletions cut 4 bases from V and 4 bases from J, with 14 bases between. Germline-derived CDR1 and CDR2 are SGHRS and YFSETQ. This chain's CDR3 is CASSPRQFTYGYTF. The CDR3 region has the DNA TGCGCCAGCAGCCCGAGACAGTTCACCTATGGCTACACCTTC.

The chain recombines TRBV2 with TRBJ1-2, with D possibly TRBD1 on 5 matching bases. The CDR3 consists of 14 residues. The germline V and J ends were trimmed by 6 bases and 5 bases, with 16 bases remaining between them. CDR1 and CDR2 from the germline V gene are SNHLY and FYNNEI. The CDR3: CASSLQGDGYGYTF. In DNA, the CDR3 is TGTGCCAGCAGCTTACAAGGGGATGGGTATGGCTACACCTTC.

The V gene is TRBV29-1, the J gene TRBJ2-7, with D perhaps TRBD1 (5 bases). The CDR3 is made up of 13 amino acids. Trimming took 7 bases from V and 4 from J, leaving 17 bases between them. Per germline, CDR1 SQVTM and CDR2 ANQGSEA. CDR3 amino acids: CSAALRAGYEQYF. In nucleotides, the CDR3 is TGCAGCGCTGCTCTCAGGGCCGGGTACGAGCAGTACTTC.

This clone was counted only a few times. The chain carries TRBV7-9 and TRBJ1-2; D not certain. This CDR3 has 13 amino acids. V was trimmed by 2 bases and J by 6 bases, leaving 10 bases between them. The germline CDR1 and CDR2 sequences are SEHNR and FQNEAQ (reference sequence). CDR3 sequence reads: CASSLLLADGYTF. The CDR3 DNA follows: TGTGCCAGCAGCTTACTGCTTGCGGATGGCTACACCTTC.

V and J are TRBV13 and TRBJ2-1; TRBD2 aligns across 8 bases. The CDR3 has 16 amino acids. Unmatched junction bases numbered 8, after V lost 5 bases and J lost 2 bases. Per germline, CDR1 PRHDT and CDR2 FYEKMQ (reference sequence). As DNA, the CDR3 is TGTGCCAGCAGCCCCATAGCGGGGAGGGCCTACAATGAGCAGTTCTTC. Amino acid sequence: CASSPIAGRAYNEQFF.

This clone was observed once. The J gene is TRBJ2-1, the V gene TRBV5-8; no firm D call. Per the germline V gene, CDR1 is SGHTS and CDR2 is YDEGEE. The CDR3 is 14 amino acids. Between the trimmed V and J ends, which lost 0 bases and 3 bases, there was a span of 7 bases. The CDR3 DNA reads TGTGCCAGCAGCTTGGCTCAGGTCTACAATGAGCAGTTCTTC. Protein sequence: CASSLAQVYNEQFF.

The genes are TRBV11-3 and TRBJ2-3; TRBD2 matches 9 bases. The CDR3 is 14 residues long. With V trimmed by 4 bases and J by 2 bases, 1 base remained unmatched. The germline CDR1 and CDR2 sequences are SGHNT and YENEEA. The CDR3 region is CASSSGLATDTQYF. CDR3 DNA sequence: TGTGCCAGCAGCTCGGGACTAGCCACAGATACGCAGTATTTT.

The V and J genes are TRBV10-2 and TRBJ1-4; 7 bases match TRBD1. The length of the CDR3 is 18 residues. Losses at the gene ends were 0 bases for V and 8 bases for J; bases not matched to a gene: 15. Germline V CDR1 and CDR2: WSHSY, SAAADI. In DNA, the CDR3 is TGCGCCAGCAGTGAGTCCCCTCTCGTAGGACAGGTTGGGGAAAAACTGTTTTTT. Translated: CASSESPLVGQVGEKLFF.

The chain couples TRBV6-5 to TRBJ2-4; D is possibly TRBD1 (5 bases). The CDR3 extends over 16 amino acids. V lost 4 bases and J lost 3, with 16 bases in between. Germline CDR1 and CDR2: MNHEY and SVGAGI. In nucleotides, the CDR3 is TGTGCCAGCAGTTTGGATATCCCTAGGGGCAAAAACATTCAGTACTTC. Protein: CASSLDIPRGKNIQYF.

This clone appeared a few times. V gene TRBV10-3 combines with J gene TRBJ1-2; D gene unclear. The CDR3 has 12 amino acids. CDR1 is ENHRY and CDR2 is SYGVKD in the germline V gene. Trimming cost V 11 bases and J 2 bases, with 12 bases left between them. DNA of the CDR3: TGTGCCGTGTCGGGAAGAAACTATGGCTACACCTTC. Its protein is CAVSGRNYGYTF.

The chain couples TRBV6-6 to TRBJ2-7; 9 positions match TRBD2. The CDR3 contains 15 residues. Germline V CDR1 and CDR2: MNHNY, SVGAGI (reference sequence). Losses at the gene ends were 6 bases for V and 3 bases for J; bases not matched to a gene: 9. The CDR3 nucleotides read TGTGCCAGCAGCCTCCCTAGCGGGATTTTCTACGAGCAGTACTTC. Protein product: CASSLPSGIFYEQYF.

The genes are TRBV6-5 and TRBJ1-1; tentatively, D is TRBD1 (6 bases). In germline, CDR1 is MNHEY, CDR2 SVGAGI. The CDR3 has 12 amino acids. Deletions cut 5 bases from V and 11 bases from J, with 15 bases between. The CDR3 protein is CASSPGTRVAFF. CDR3 nucleotide sequence: TGTGCCAGCAGTCCAGGGACAAGGGTGGCTTTCTTT.

This clone was detected once. V usage is TRBV4-3 and J usage is TRBJ2-7; 7 nucleotides align to TRBD2. With V trimmed by 4 bases and J by 3 bases, 9 bases remained unmatched. CDR1 and CDR2 (germline): LGHNA, YSLEER. The CDR3 spans 15 residues. DNA of the CDR3: TGCGCCAGCAGCCGGAAGCGGGGCGGGAGCTACGAGCAGTACTTC. Translating gives CASSRKRGGSYEQYF.

CDR3 in amino acids: CASGLGQGADTEAFF. The CDR3 coding sequence is TGTGCTAGTGGTCTAGGACAGGGGGCAGACACTGAAGCTTTCTTT. The chain combines TRBV12-5 with TRBJ1-1; 11 bases are a match to TRBD1. V lost 5 bases, J lost 3 bases, and 5 bases stayed unmatched. This CDR3 comprises 15 residues. Germline assignment: CDR1 LGHNT and CDR2 FRNRAP.

The chain is built from TRBV4-1 and TRBJ1-2; D is unclear. This CDR3 has 12 residues. Germline lookup yields CDR1 MGHRA and CDR2 YSYEKL. V was shortened by 1 base and J by 2 bases, with 2 bases between the two germline ends. CDR3 sequence (DNA): TGCGCCAGCAGCCAAGTCAACTATGGCTACACCTTC. This encodes CASSQVNYGYTF.

The chain carries TRBV6-6 and TRBJ2-7; 7 bases are a match to TRBD1. Trimming at V came to 6 bases and at J to 4 bases, leaving 9 bases not matched to a gene. CDR1 MNHNY and CDR2 SVGAGI come from the germline V gene (reference sequence). This CDR3 comprises 14 residues. The CDR3 DNA reads as TGTGCCAGCAGGCACAGGGGAGTCGCGTACGAGCAGTACTTC. Translated: CASRHRGVAYEQYF.

The J gene is TRBJ1-1, the V gene TRBV12-5; D is ambiguous. Trimming stripped 1 base from V and 11 bases from J, with 11 bases between. The V gene's germline CDR1 is LGHNT and CDR2 FRNRAP. This CDR3 contains 12 residues. CDR3 region: CASGLEGALAFF. The DNA for the CDR3 is TGTGCTAGTGGTTTGGAGGGAGCTCTGGCTTTCTTT.

The chain combines TRBV5-1 with TRBJ2-7; 7 bases line up with TRBD1. The length of the CDR3 is 15 residues. V was pared by 1 base and J by 2 bases, with 6 bases of the junction left unmatched. Germline loops: CDR1 SGHRS, CDR2 YFSETQ. The CDR3, as DNA: TGCGCCAGCAGCTTGTCGGGACAGTGGCCCTACGAGCAGTACTTC. This translates into CASSLSGQWPYEQYF.

This rearrangement joins TRBV7-2 to TRBJ2-7, with unresolved D. Trimming pared 2 bases from V and 2 bases from J, leaving 7 bases between. The CDR3 consists of 13 residues. Germline CDR1 is SGHTA and CDR2 is FQGNSA. The DNA of the CDR3 is TGTGCCAGCAGCTTACAATGGGCCTACGAGCAGTACTTC. As protein: CASSLQWAYEQYF.

This clone appeared a few times. The gene calls are TRBV2 and TRBJ2-7, with 9 bases aligning to TRBD2. Looked up from germline, CDR1 is SNHLY and CDR2 is FYNNEI. This CDR3 region has 16 residues. V dropped 7 bases and J dropped 3; count of bases not matched to a gene: 13. The CDR3 sequence: CASNLNLGTSIYEQYF. The CDR3 DNA reads as TGTGCCAGCAACCTAAATCTTGGGACTAGCATCTACGAGCAGTACTTC.

The chain carries TRBV19 and TRBJ2-3; 8 bases agree with TRBD2. Trimming removed 5 bases from V and 2 bases from J; junction bases left unmatched: 6. The CDR3 length is 15 residues. Germline V gene sequence: CDR1 LNHDA, CDR2 SQIVND (reference sequence). This CDR3 reads CASSLAGLNTDTQYF. Written as DNA, the CDR3 is TGTGCCAGTAGTTTAGCGGGGTTAAACACAGATACGCAGTATTTT.